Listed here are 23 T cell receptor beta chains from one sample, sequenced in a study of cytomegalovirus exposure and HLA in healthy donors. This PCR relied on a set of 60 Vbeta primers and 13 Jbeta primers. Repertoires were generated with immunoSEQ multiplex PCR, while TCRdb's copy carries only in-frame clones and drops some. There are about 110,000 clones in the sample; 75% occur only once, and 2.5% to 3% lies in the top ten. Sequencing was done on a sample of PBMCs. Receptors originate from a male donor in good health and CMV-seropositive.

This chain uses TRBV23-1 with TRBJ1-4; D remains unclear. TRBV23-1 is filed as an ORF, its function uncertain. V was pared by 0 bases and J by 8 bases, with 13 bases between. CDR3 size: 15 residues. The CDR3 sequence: CASSQSPQLLEKLFF. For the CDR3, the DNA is TGCGCCAGCAGTCAATCGCCGCAGTTACTAGAAAAACTGTTTTTT.

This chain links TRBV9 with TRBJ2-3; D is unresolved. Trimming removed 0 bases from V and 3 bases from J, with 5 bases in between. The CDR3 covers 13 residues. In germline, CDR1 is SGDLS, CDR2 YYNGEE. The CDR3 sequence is CASSVAVTDTQYF. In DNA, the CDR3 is TGTGCCAGCAGCGTAGCGGTTACAGATACGCAGTATTTT.

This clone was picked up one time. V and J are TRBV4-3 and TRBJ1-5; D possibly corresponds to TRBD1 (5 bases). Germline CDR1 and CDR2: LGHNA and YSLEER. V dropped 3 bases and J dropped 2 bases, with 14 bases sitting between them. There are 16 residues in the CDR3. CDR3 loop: CASSQTGSGGNQPQHF. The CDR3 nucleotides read TGCGCCAGCAGCCAGACCGGGTCGGGGGGCAATCAGCCCCAGCATTTT.

The CDR3 reads CASRARDTQYF. The CDR3 bases are TGTGCCAGCAGGGCTAGAGATACGCAGTATTTT. The V and J genes are TRBV6-5 and TRBJ2-3; D call uncertain. The germline CDR1 and CDR2 sequences are MNHEY and SVGAGI. V was clipped by 6 bases and J by 5 bases, with 6 bases between them. The CDR3 extends over 11 amino acids.

This chain's CDR3 is CASSLAGTSGGAMETQYF. The CDR3 region has the DNA TGTGCCAGCAGCTTGGCCGGGACTAGCGGGGGGGCCATGGAGACCCAGTACTTC. The rearrangement uses TRBV7-3 and TRBJ2-5; 16 bases match TRBD2. This CDR3 comprises 18 residues. Germline trimming cut 3 bases from V and 5 bases from J; bases unmatched to any gene: 9. Germline-derived CDR1 and CDR2 are SGHTA and FQGTGA.

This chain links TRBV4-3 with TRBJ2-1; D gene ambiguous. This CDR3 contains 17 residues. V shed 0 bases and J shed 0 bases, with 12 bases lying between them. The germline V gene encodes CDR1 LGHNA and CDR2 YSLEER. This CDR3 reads CASSQDFQARSYNEQFF. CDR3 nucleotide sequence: TGCGCCAGCAGCCAAGATTTCCAGGCCCGCTCCTACAATGAGCAGTTCTTC.

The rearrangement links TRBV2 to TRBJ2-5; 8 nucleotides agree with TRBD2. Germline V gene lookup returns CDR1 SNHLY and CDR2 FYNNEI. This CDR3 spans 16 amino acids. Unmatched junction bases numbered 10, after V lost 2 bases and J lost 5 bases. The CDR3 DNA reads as TGTGCCAGCAGTGAACTGCCGGGAGGGGCTCAGGAGACCCAGTACTTC. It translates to CASSELPGGAQETQYF. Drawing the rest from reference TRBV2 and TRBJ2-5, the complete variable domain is EPEVTQTPSHQVTQMGQEVILRCVPISNHLYFYWYRQILGQKVEFLVSFYNNEISEKSEIFDDQFSVERPDGSNFTLKIRSTKLEDSAMYFCASSELPGGAQETQYFGPGTRLLVL.

The CDR3 DNA reads TGCGCCAGCCGCTTCTCGCGGGCGGGAAGCGAAAAACTGTTTTTT. It specifies CASRFSRAGSEKLFF. The V call is TRBV10-1, the J call TRBJ1-4, with no clear D. The ends were cut back, 8 bases at V and 8 bases at J, with 21 bases in the middle. The CDR3 sequence is 15 residues long. The V gene's germline CDR1 is WNHNN and CDR2 SYGVQD (reference sequence).

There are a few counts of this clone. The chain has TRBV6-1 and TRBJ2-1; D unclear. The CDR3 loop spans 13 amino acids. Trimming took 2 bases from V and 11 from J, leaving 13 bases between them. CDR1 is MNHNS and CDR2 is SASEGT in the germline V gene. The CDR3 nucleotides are TGTGCCAGCAGTGAAACGGTTGAAGAGAAGCAGTTCTTC. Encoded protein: CASSETVEEKQFF.

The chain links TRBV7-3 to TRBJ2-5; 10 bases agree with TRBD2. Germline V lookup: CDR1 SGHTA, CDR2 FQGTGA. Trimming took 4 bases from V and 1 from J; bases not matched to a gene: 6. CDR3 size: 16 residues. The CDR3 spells CASSSGERGGQETQYF. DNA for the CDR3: TGTGCCAGCAGCTCAGGCGAGCGGGGGGGCCAAGAGACCCAGTACTTC.

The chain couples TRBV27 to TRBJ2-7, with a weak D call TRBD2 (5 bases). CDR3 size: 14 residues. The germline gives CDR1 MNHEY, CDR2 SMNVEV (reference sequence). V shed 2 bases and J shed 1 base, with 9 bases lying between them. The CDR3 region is CASSLDEGSYEQYF. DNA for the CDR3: TGTGCCAGCAGTTTAGACGAGGGTTCCTACGAGCAGTACTTC.

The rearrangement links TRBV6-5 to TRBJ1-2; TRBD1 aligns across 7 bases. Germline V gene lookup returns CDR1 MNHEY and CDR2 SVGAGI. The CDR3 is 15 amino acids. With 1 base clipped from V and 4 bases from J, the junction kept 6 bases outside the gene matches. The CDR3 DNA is TGTGCCAGCAGTTACTTTAAACAGGGGACCTATGGCTACACCTTC. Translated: CASSYFKQGTYGYTF.

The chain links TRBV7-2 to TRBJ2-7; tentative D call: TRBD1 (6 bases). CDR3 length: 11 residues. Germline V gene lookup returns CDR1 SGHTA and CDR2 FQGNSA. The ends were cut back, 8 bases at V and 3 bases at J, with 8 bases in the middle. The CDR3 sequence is CASGQHYEQYF. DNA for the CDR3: TGTGCCAGCGGACAGCACTACGAGCAGTACTTC.

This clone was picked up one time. CDR3 protein: CASGYSGGYTF. Written as DNA, the CDR3 is TGTGCCAGCGGATACAGTGGTGGCTACACCTTC. The chain couples TRBV28 to TRBJ1-2, with D unresolved. The CDR3 has 11 residues. V dropped 8 bases and J dropped 7 bases, with 11 bases sitting between them. The germline CDR1 and CDR2 sequences are MDHEN and SYDVKM.

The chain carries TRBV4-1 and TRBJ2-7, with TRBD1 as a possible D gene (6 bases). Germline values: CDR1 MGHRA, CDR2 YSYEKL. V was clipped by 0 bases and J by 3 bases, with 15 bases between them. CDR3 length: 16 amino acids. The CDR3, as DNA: TGCGCCAGCAGCCAAGAACAGGGAGCGCAGAACTACGAGCAGTACTTC. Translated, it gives CASSQEQGAQNYEQYF.

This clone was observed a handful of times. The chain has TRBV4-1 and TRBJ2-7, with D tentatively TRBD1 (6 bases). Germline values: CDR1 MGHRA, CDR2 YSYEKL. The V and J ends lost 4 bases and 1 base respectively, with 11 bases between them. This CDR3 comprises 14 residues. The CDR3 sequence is CASSPGHPSYEQYF. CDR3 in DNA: TGCGCCAGCAGCCCGGGACACCCTTCCTACGAGCAGTACTTC.

The CDR3 bases are TGTGCCAGCAGCTCTAATATAGGACTAGCGAGAGGGGAGAGCTCCTACGAGCAGTACTTC. As protein: CASSSNIGLARGESSYEQYF. This chain joins TRBV27 and TRBJ2-7; 9 nucleotides line up with TRBD2. Germline assignment: CDR1 MNHEY and CDR2 SMNVEV (reference sequence). The CDR3 is made up of 20 amino acids. The J segment lost 0 bases and the V segment lost 6 bases, leaving 21 bases of the junction unmatched.

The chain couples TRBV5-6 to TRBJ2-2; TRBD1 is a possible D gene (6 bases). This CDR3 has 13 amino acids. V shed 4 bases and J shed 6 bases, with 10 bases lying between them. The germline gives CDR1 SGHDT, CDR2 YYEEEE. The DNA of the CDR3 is TGTGCCAGCAGCACGCAGGGGTCCGGGGAGCTGTTTTTT. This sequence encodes CASSTQGSGELFF.

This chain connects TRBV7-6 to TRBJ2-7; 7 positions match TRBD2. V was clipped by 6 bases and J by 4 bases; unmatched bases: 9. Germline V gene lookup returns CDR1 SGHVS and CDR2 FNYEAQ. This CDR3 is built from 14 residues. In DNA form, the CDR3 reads TGTGCCAGCAGTTCAACCGCCGGGGGGTACGAGCAGTACTTC. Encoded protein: CASSSTAGGYEQYF. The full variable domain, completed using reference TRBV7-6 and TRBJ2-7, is GAGVSQSPRYKVTKRGQDVALRCDPISGHVSLYWYRQALGQGPEFLTYFNYEAQQDKSGLPNDRFSAERPEGSISTLTIQRTEQRDSAMYRCASSSTAGGYEQYFGPGTRLTVT.

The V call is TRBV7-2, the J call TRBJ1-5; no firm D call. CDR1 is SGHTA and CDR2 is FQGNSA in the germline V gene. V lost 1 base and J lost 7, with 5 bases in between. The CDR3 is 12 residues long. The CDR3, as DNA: TGTGCCAGCAGCTTAGTAGAACAGCCCCAGCATTTT. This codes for CASSLVEQPQHF. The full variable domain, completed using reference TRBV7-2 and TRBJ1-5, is GAGVSQSPSNKVTEKGKDVELRCDPISGHTALYWYRQSLGQGLEFLIYFQGNSAPDKSGLPSDRFSAERTGGSVSTLTIQRTQQEDSAVYLCASSLVEQPQHFGDGTRLSIL.

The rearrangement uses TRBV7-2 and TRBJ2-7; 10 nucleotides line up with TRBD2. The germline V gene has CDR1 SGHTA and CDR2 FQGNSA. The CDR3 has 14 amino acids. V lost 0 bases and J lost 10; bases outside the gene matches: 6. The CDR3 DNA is TGTGCCAGCAGCTTAGCTAGCGGGGGGCGCGACCAGTACTTC. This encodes CASSLASGGRDQYF.

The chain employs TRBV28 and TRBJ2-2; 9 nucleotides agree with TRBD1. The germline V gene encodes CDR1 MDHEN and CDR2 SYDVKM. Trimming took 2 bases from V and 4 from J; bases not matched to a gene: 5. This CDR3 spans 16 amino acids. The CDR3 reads CASSLVGQGVTGELFF. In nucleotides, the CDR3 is TGTGCCAGCAGTTTAGTGGGACAGGGAGTCACCGGGGAGCTGTTTTTT.

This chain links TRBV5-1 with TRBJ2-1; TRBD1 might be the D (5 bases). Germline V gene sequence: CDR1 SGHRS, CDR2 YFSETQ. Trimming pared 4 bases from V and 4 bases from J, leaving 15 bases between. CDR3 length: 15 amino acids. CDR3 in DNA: TGCGCCAGCAGCGAAACAGGAGACCGTTACAATGAGCAGTTCTTC. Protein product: CASSETGDRYNEQFF. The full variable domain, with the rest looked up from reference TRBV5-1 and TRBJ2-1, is KAGVTQTPRYLIKTRGQQVTLSCSPISGHRSVSWYQQTPGQGLQFLFEYFSETQRNKGNFPGRFSGRQFSNSRSEMNVSTLELGDSALYLCASSETGDRYNEQFFGPGTRLTVL.